This T cell receptor (beta chain) was identified in a study of blood T cell repertoires in COVID-19. Original methodology: Using reference gene primer amplification, nucleated cell counts were estimated. Clones were sequenced by immunoSEQ multiplex PCR, and TCRdb holds only the in-frame ones, with some missing. The DNA was the basis for D and trimming; V, J and clone size are from that table. The sample comprises more than 350,000 clones, roughly 90% of which are singletons, and around 3% rests with the top ten. V was pared by 3 bases and J by 3 bases, with 3 bases between. Germline V gene lookup returns CDR1 SQVTM and CDR2 ANQGSEA. This CDR3 comprises 11 residues.

This TCR was recovered from a woman under 40 with COVID-19, enrolled during active disease. Material for sequencing was peripheral blood. The chain uses TRBV29-1 and TRBJ2-1; D unclear. The CDR3 region has the DNA TGCAGCGTTGAGTACTACAATGAGCAGTTCTTC. This translates into CSVEYYNEQFF.